Each of the 26 T cell receptor beta chains below was sequenced from the same sample in a study of human T cells and chemical hapten exposure. Each CDR3 protein is one row after TCRdb ran MiXCR on the RACE reads. Seen here are 130,000 or so distinct CDR3 sequences, around 8.2% observed once, and the top ten hold roughly 1.8%. Time point defined: healthy volunteer bleed at 2 weeks. Total RNA was isolated from whole blood that had not been fractionated. The sample was whole blood. These receptors were taken from a male donor in good health. Some clones in this sample may be carry-over from other donors' samples.

This clonotype was recorded a few times. The gene calls are TRBV5-6 and TRBJ2-5; tentatively, D is TRBD1 (5 bases). Germline loops: CDR1 SGHDT, CDR2 YYEEEE. The CDR3 sequence is 13 residues long. The ends were cut back, 2 bases at V and 4 bases at J, with 9 bases in the middle. CDR3 DNA: TGTGCCAGCAGCTTATGGGGCGGAGAGACCCAGTACTTC. Protein sequence: CASSLWGGETQYF. Looking up the rest from reference TRBV5-6 and TRBJ2-5 gives the full variable domain: DAGVTQSPTHLIKTRGQQVTLRCSPKSGHDTVSWYQQALGQGPQFIFQYYEEEERQRGNFPDRFSGHQFPNYSSELNVNALLLGDSALYLCASSLWGGETQYFGPGTRLLVL.

This clonotype was observed a handful of times. V is TRBV4-3 and J is TRBJ2-3; D is undetermined. CDR1 is LGHNA and CDR2 is YSLEER in the germline V gene. CDR3 length: 14 residues. V shed 4 bases and J shed 3 bases, with 11 bases lying between them. The CDR3 loop reads CASSPDHFTDTQYF. In DNA, the CDR3 is TGCGCCAGCAGCCCTGATCATTTTACAGATACGCAGTATTTT.

CDR3 protein: CASSQALAGGPGTGELFF. The CDR3 nucleotides read TGTGCCAGCAGCCAAGCGCTAGCGGGAGGGCCAGGCACCGGGGAGCTGTTTTTT. The chain carries TRBV4-2 and TRBJ2-2, with 12 positions matching TRBD2. J gave up 4 bases and V 1 base, and 7 bases lay outside the gene matches. The V gene's germline CDR1 is LGHNA and CDR2 YNFKEQ. This CDR3 has 18 amino acids.

In its sample, this clonotype was seen a few times. The chain links TRBV12-3 or TRBV12-4 to TRBJ1-2, with 8 bases fitting TRBD1. V trimming: 6 bases; J trimming: 6 bases; junction bases outside the gene matches: 6. This CDR3 is 13 amino acids long. CDR3 in amino acids: CASSWTGKNGYTF. Written as DNA, the CDR3 is TGTGCCAGCAGCTGGACAGGGAAGAATGGCTACACCTTC.

This clonotype was seen many times. V gene TRBV20-1 combines with J gene TRBJ1-1, with TRBD1 as a possible D gene (5 bases). The CDR3 spans 14 residues. Trimming took off 6 bases at V and 1 base at J, with 15 bases between the two ends. Germline loops: CDR1 DFQATT, CDR2 SNEGSKA (reference sequence). The CDR3 sequence: CSASNGDSNTEAFF. For the CDR3, the DNA is TGCAGTGCGAGTAATGGGGACTCGAACACTGAAGCTTTCTTT.

This clonotype has ten or more counts. The CDR3 nucleotides are TGTGCCACCAGCAGTCACAGGGCGCCCAATCAGCCCCAGCATTTT. It translates to CATSSHRAPNQPQHF. The gene calls are TRBV15 and TRBJ1-5; D might be TRBD1 (6 bases). CDR1 and CDR2 from the germline V gene are LNHNV and YYDKDF (reference sequence). Trimming shortened V by 3 bases and J by 3 bases, and 12 bases separated the two germline ends. The CDR3 sequence is 15 residues long.

This clonotype was found a few times. The V gene is TRBV29-1, the J gene TRBJ2-5; TRBD2 aligns across 8 bases. Germline V gene data show CDR1 as SQVTM and CDR2 as ANQGSEA. The CDR3 is made up of 14 amino acids. V was clipped by 3 bases and J by 3 bases; unmatched bases: 6. The CDR3 here is CSVEGLGDKETQYF. The CDR3 coding sequence is TGCAGCGTTGAGGGACTAGGGGACAAAGAGACCCAGTACTTC.

This chain uses TRBV4-1 with TRBJ1-2, with D perhaps matching TRBD1 (5 bases). CDR1 is MGHRA and CDR2 is YSYEKL in the germline V gene. V was pared by 0 bases and J by 2 bases, with 16 bases between. The CDR3 length is 17 residues. The CDR3 DNA reads TGCGCCAGCAGCCAAGATTCGCAGGGAAACTTGAACTATGGCTACACCTTC. Translating gives CASSQDSQGNLNYGYTF.

This clonotype appeared a few times. The chain employs TRBV9 and TRBJ2-3, with 15 bases aligning to TRBD2. V trimming: 3 bases; J trimming: 4 bases; junction bases outside the gene matches: 6. Per germline, CDR1 SGDLS and CDR2 YYNGEE. The length of the CDR3 is 17 residues. CDR3 loop: CASSAGTSGRLADTQYF. The CDR3 region has the DNA TGTGCCAGCAGCGCAGGGACTAGCGGGAGGCTAGCAGATACGCAGTATTTT.

This clonotype came up a few times. This rearrangement joins TRBV20-1 to TRBJ1-6, with 7 bases fitting TRBD1. The germline gives CDR1 DFQATT, CDR2 SNEGSKA (reference sequence). The CDR3 contains 21 residues. The V and J ends lost 6 bases and 0 bases, in that order; junction bases with no gene match: 23. Here the CDR3 DNA reads TGCAGTGCGTCCCCGACAGGGTCAGAGGTGGGCTACAGCTCCTATAATTCACCCCTCCACTTT. It is translated as CSASPTGSEVGYSSYNSPLHF.

This clonotype was counted only a few times. The genes are TRBV4-1 and TRBJ1-2, with D maybe TRBD1 (5 bases). Trimming pared 0 bases from V and 7 bases from J, leaving 12 bases between. The CDR3 runs to 14 residues. CDR1 is MGHRA, CDR2 YSYEKL, per germline. DNA for the CDR3: TGCGCCAGCAGCCAAGAAATTCAGGGTGTTGGCTACACCTTC. Amino acid sequence: CASSQEIQGVGYTF.

The V and J genes are TRBV3-1 and TRBJ1-3, with D uncertain. Germline lookup yields CDR1 LGHDT and CDR2 YNNKEL (reference sequence). V lost 8 bases to trimming and J lost 0 bases, with 14 bases between them. The CDR3 has 15 amino acids. The CDR3, as DNA: TGTGCCAGCGGCCTTACAGCGAGCTCTGGAAACACCATATATTTT. Translating it yields CASGLTASSGNTIYF.

This clonotype was counted many times. The rearrangement joins TRBV6-6 to TRBJ2-7; 9 nucleotides line up with TRBD1. This CDR3 contains 17 residues. V gave up 2 bases and J gave up 3 bases; unmatched junction bases: 11. The germline V gene has CDR1 MNHNY and CDR2 SVGAGI (reference sequence). The CDR3 sequence: CASSYGGPGQGHYEQYF. The DNA of the CDR3 is TGTGCCAGCAGTTACGGGGGCCCAGGACAGGGGCACTACGAGCAGTACTTC.

The gene calls are TRBV14 and TRBJ1-6, with 7 nucleotides matching TRBD1. This CDR3 region has 15 residues. J was trimmed by 7 bases and V by 4 bases; bases with no gene match: 7. Germline V gives CDR1 SGHDN, CDR2 FVKESK. CDR3 in DNA: TGTGCCAGCAGCCCCGGCCAGGGGGTCAATTCACCCCTCCACTTT. Encoded protein: CASSPGQGVNSPLHF. Full variable domain (rest looked up from reference TRBV14 and TRBJ1-6): EAGVTQFPSHSVIEKGQTVTLRCDPISGHDNLYWYRRVMGKEIKFLLHFVKESKQDESGMPNNRFLAERTGGTYSTLKVQPAELEDSGVYFCASSPGQGVNSPLHFGNGTRLTVT.

Only a few counts were recorded for this clonotype. The chain has TRBV5-1 and TRBJ2-3; no clear D gene. Between the trimmed V and J ends, which lost 2 bases and 4 bases, there was a span of 14 bases. Germline values: CDR1 SGHRS, CDR2 YFSETQ. The CDR3 runs 15 residues. The CDR3 reads CASSFDALSPDTQYF. Here the CDR3 DNA reads TGCGCCAGCAGCTTTGACGCGTTATCCCCAGATACGCAGTATTTT.

This clonotype was counted many times. This chain joins TRBV20-1 and TRBJ2-7; 7 positions agree with TRBD2. This CDR3 comprises 17 residues. The V gene's germline CDR1 is DFQATT and CDR2 SNEGSKA (reference sequence). Unmatched junction bases numbered 12, after V lost 1 base and J lost 0 bases. In DNA, the CDR3 is TGCAGTGCTAGAGGAGAGCTAGCGGCCTCCAGCTCCTACGAGCAGTACTTC. It specifies CSARGELAASSSYEQYF.

The genes are TRBV12-5 and TRBJ1-2; TRBD1 matches 8 bases. Germline loops: CDR1 LGHNT, CDR2 FRNRAP. J lost 4 bases, V lost 7 bases, and 5 bases had no gene match. This CDR3 contains 13 residues. The CDR3 is CASVPGGGYGYTF. The CDR3 DNA reads TGTGCTAGTGTACCAGGGGGCGGCTATGGCTACACCTTC.

The chain has TRBV13 and TRBJ2-7; 8 bases are shared with TRBD2. V lost 1 base and J lost 6; bases outside the gene matches: 11. Germline loops: CDR1 PRHDT, CDR2 FYEKMQ (reference sequence). The length of the CDR3 is 16 residues. The CDR3 coding sequence is TGTGCCAGCAGCTTAGAGTGGGGCGGGAGGCCCCCCGAGCAGTACTTC. As protein: CASSLEWGGRPPEQYF.

This chain joins TRBV7-2 and TRBJ2-3, with a tentative D call TRBD1 (6 bases). V was pared by 5 bases and J by 2 bases, with 14 bases between. Germline V gene lookup returns CDR1 SGHTA and CDR2 FQGNSA. This CDR3 is built from 15 residues. The CDR3 bases are TGTGCCAGCAGCATAACAGGGACCTCCACAGATACGCAGTATTTT. Its translation is CASSITGTSTDTQYF.

The rearrangement uses TRBV11-2 and TRBJ2-2, with a weak D call TRBD1 (6 bases). The CDR3 sequence is 16 residues long. Germline lookup yields CDR1 SGHAT and CDR2 FQNNGV. Trimming cost V 4 bases and J 3 bases, with 15 bases left between them. The CDR3 sequence: CASSSRQVGDTGELFF. The CDR3 DNA follows: TGTGCCAGCAGCTCCCGACAGGTCGGAGACACCGGGGAGCTGTTTTTT.

The chain uses TRBV5-1 and TRBJ2-7; 8 bases are shared with TRBD1. This CDR3 is built from 16 residues. Losses at the gene ends were 4 bases for V and 6 bases for J; bases not matched to a gene: 15. Germline V gives CDR1 SGHRS, CDR2 YFSETQ. The CDR3 is CASSDNIGQGSSEQYF. CDR3 sequence (DNA): TGCGCCAGCAGCGATAATATAGGACAGGGCTCGAGCGAGCAGTACTTC.

Notes on this clonotype: Since a much larger clone is just one base distant, this may be a read error. The chain has TRBV27 and TRBJ1-5; maybe TRBD1 (6 bases). With 5 bases removed from V and 4 bases from J, the gap between germline ends came to 21 bases. From germline, CDR1 is MNHEY and CDR2 SMNVEV (reference sequence). This CDR3 region has 17 residues. In DNA form, the CDR3 reads TGTGCCAGCAGTCCCTGGACAGTGGGCTTGAGTAATCAGCCCCAGCATTTT. It translates to CASSPWTVGLSNQPQHF.

This clonotype was counted at least ten times. The chain combines TRBV6-5 with TRBJ2-7; D is uncertain. The germline CDR1 and CDR2 sequences are MNHEY and SVGAGI. Between the trimmed V and J ends, which lost 5 bases and 4 bases, there was a span of 15 bases. The CDR3 is made up of 14 amino acids. CDR3 amino acids: CASSQTPGYYEQYF. The CDR3 DNA is TGTGCCAGCAGTCAAACCCCGGGCTATTACGAGCAGTACTTC.

This clonotype was detected only a few times. In nucleotides, the CDR3 is TGTGCCAGCAGCCAAAGTGTGCGGGACAGTGGACCCTACGAGCAGTACTTC. This sequence encodes CASSQSVRDSGPYEQYF. The chain combines TRBV3-1 with TRBJ2-7, with TRBD1 as a possible D gene (7 bases). This CDR3 spans 17 amino acids. V was cut by 2 bases and J by 2 bases, with 19 bases left in between. CDR1 and CDR2 from the germline V gene are LGHDT and YNNKEL (reference sequence).

This clonotype was detected only a few times. This chain joins TRBV3-1 and TRBJ1-3; D is possibly TRBD1 (5 bases). The CDR3 consists of 14 residues. CDR1 and CDR2 (germline): LGHDT, YNNKEL (reference sequence). Trimming left V 4 bases short and J 2 bases short, with 9 bases between. CDR3 region: CASSLIGAGNTIYF. The CDR3, as DNA: TGTGCCAGCAGCCTGATAGGGGCTGGAAACACCATATATTTT.

The genes are TRBV29-1 and TRBJ2-3; 7 bases agree with TRBD1. The CDR3 has 14 amino acids. The ends lost 6 bases at V and 0 bases at J; junction bases unmatched: 6. Germline-derived CDR1 and CDR2 are SQVTM and ANQGSEA. The CDR3 spells CSVGDSSSTDTQYF. CDR3 in DNA: TGCAGCGTGGGGGACAGCTCCAGCACAGATACGCAGTATTTT.